This TCR beta chain was observed in a study of shared clonotypes between healthy human individuals. Germline lookup yields CDR1 MNHEY and CDR2 SMNVEV (reference sequence). Trimming took 8 bases from V and 3 from J, leaving 11 bases between them. The CDR3 covers 13 residues. Libraries were prepared by immunoSEQ multiplex PCR; TCRdb keeps only in-frame clonotypes and omits some of them. The data contain over 2 million clones, around 93% of them singletons. The sequenced material came from naive CD4+ T cells from PBMCs. The sample's subset: CD45RA+ positively selected. The TCR originated in a man younger than 30 in good health. Some clones in this sample may be carry-over from other donors' samples. This sequence joins TRBV27 and TRBJ1-3, with D unresolved. CDR3 bases: TGTGCCAGCTCAGTTGTGCGTGGAAACACCATATATTTT. This encodes CASSVVRGNTIYF.